This TCR beta chain was sequenced for a study of blood T cell repertoires in COVID-19. Across the study: Recovered status in Cohort 3 required two negative PCRs, clearance, or symptom resolution. Specimens from acute and convalescent COVID-19 originated in the United States, Italy and Spain.

Participants were placed into cohorts based on the clinical history they reported. The germline V gene has CDR1 LNHDA and CDR2 SQIVND (reference sequence). J lost 5 bases, V lost 5 bases, and 8 bases had no gene match. There are 15 residues in the CDR3. In the original analysis: Amplification with reference gene primers provided the estimates of nucleated cell counts. Only in-frame clones appear in the TCRdb table, and some are missing; sequencing was by immunoSEQ multiplex PCR. That table furnishes V, J and clone size, whereas the DNA furnished D and trimming. This table has hundreds of thousands of clones, around nine tenths appearing once.

This sequence originates from a woman aged 55-69 years in a cohort exposed to, infected with or recovered from COVID-19 (not recorded which). V gene TRBV19 combines with J gene TRBJ1-2, with 10 bases aligning to TRBD1. The sample consisted of PBMCs or T cells enriched from blood (not recorded which). The CDR3 DNA is TGTGCCAGTAGTTTGGGCCGACAGGGGGCATATGGCTACACCTTC. This codes for CASSLGRQGAYGYTF.